Each of the 31 T cell receptor beta chains below was sequenced from the same sample in a study of response to subunit inactivated influenza vaccine. Using its own MiXCR run on the RT-PCR reads, TCRdb lists one record per CDR3 protein. This table has about 480,000 distinct CDR3 sequences, roughly 27% appearing once. The sequencing here drew on CD4+ T cells sorted from PBMCs, taken less than 6 days after vaccination. These receptor sequences come from a man aged 45-65 years who received an inactivated influenza vaccine.

Here the CDR3 DNA reads TGTGCCACCAGCCTTAGACGACAGAGCTCCTACGAGCAGTACTTC. Translating it yields CATSLRRQSSYEQYF. The chain couples TRBV15 to TRBJ2-7; possibly TRBD1 for D (5 bases). The V end was cut by 5 bases, the J end by 0 bases, with 14 bases between. This CDR3 region has 15 residues. Germline V lookup: CDR1 LNHNV, CDR2 YYDKDF (reference sequence).

Only one count was recorded for this clonotype. V usage is TRBV6-5 and J usage is TRBJ2-7; D call uncertain. Trimming removed 4 bases from V and 3 bases from J, with 13 bases in between. There are 14 residues in the CDR3. Germline values: CDR1 MNHEY, CDR2 SVGAGI. The CDR3 sequence: CASSSITEFYEQYF. CDR3 DNA: TGTGCCAGCAGTTCGATAACAGAGTTCTACGAGCAGTACTTC.

The J gene is TRBJ2-7, the V gene TRBV12-3 or TRBV12-4; D call uncertain. Between the trimmed V and J ends, which lost 2 bases and 6 bases, there was a span of 11 bases. This CDR3 contains 13 residues. The CDR3 loop reads CASSLKMDGEQYF. The CDR3 nucleotides are TGTGCCAGCAGTTTAAAAATGGATGGCGAGCAGTACTTC.

This clonotype has at least ten counts. The V and J genes are TRBV7-9 and TRBJ2-5; D unclear. Trimming removed 3 bases from V and 5 bases from J, with 7 bases in between. The CDR3 contains 12 residues. Germline V gene sequence: CDR1 SEHNR, CDR2 FQNEAQ (reference sequence). CDR3 loop: CASSLLGETQYF. The DNA of the CDR3 is TGTGCCAGCAGCTTGTTGGGGGAGACCCAGTACTTC.

This clonotype was counted a single time. J is TRBJ2-7 and V is TRBV6-2 or TRBV6-3; 7 bases are shared with TRBD1. V lost 11 bases to trimming and J lost 3 bases; unmatched junction nucleotides: 10. The CDR3 extends over 13 amino acids. Germline values: CDR1 MNHEY, CDR2 SVGEGT. CDR3 amino acids: CASDPTGNYEQYF. The CDR3 coding sequence is TGTGCCTCCGACCCGACAGGGAACTACGAGCAGTACTTC.

This sequence joins TRBV5-1 and TRBJ2-5; D unresolved. The germline gives CDR1 SGHRS, CDR2 YFSETQ. CDR3 size: 13 residues. The V and J ends lost 3 bases and 4 bases respectively, with 10 bases between them. The CDR3 nucleotides read TGCGCCAGCAGCTCCGTAACGCGAGAGACCCAGTACTTC. It translates to CASSSVTRETQYF. The full variable domain, completed using reference TRBV5-1 and TRBJ2-5, is KAGVTQTPRYLIKTRGQQVTLSCSPISGHRSVSWYQQTPGQGLQFLFEYFSETQRNKGNFPGRFSGRQFSNSRSEMNVSTLELGDSALYLCASSSVTRETQYFGPGTRLLVL.

This clonotype was counted a few times. This chain connects TRBV6-1 to TRBJ2-3; the D is unclear. Trimming pared 0 bases from V and 0 bases from J, leaving 10 bases between. The CDR3 spans 16 residues. The V gene's germline CDR1 is MNHNS and CDR2 SASEGT. This chain's CDR3 is CASSEAPPPSTDTQYF. The CDR3 DNA follows: TGTGCCAGCAGTGAAGCGCCCCCTCCAAGCACAGATACGCAGTATTTT.

The chain uses TRBV7-9 and TRBJ1-5; D call uncertain. Trimming took 5 bases from V and 6 from J, leaving 23 bases between them. There are 17 residues in the CDR3. Germline CDR1 is SEHNR and CDR2 is FQNEAQ (reference sequence). CDR3 nucleotides: TGTGCCAGCAGCCACTACAAGAACGGCGAGTCTTTTCAGCCCCAGCATTTT. Translation gives CASSHYKNGESFQPQHF.

The rearrangement links TRBV6-2 or TRBV6-3 to TRBJ2-7; weak D call: TRBD1 (5 bases). The CDR3 has 12 amino acids. The ends were cut back, 6 bases at V and 4 bases at J, with 10 bases in the middle. CDR1 is MNHEY, CDR2 SVGEGT, per germline. The CDR3 region is CASSPRQYEQYF. Written as DNA, the CDR3 is TGTGCCAGCAGCCCCCGACAGTACGAGCAGTACTTC.

This clonotype was picked up a small number of times. V and J are TRBV7-9 and TRBJ2-7; 9 bases line up with TRBD1. The V segment lost 3 bases and the J segment 4 bases; nucleotides outside the gene matches: 4. The CDR3 has 14 amino acids. Germline assignment: CDR1 SEHNR and CDR2 FQNEAQ (reference sequence). The CDR3 loop is CASSFQQGAYEQYF. The CDR3, as DNA: TGTGCCAGCAGCTTCCAACAGGGGGCTTACGAGCAGTACTTC. The full variable domain, its missing parts supplied by reference TRBV7-9 and TRBJ2-7, is DTGVSQNPRHKITKRGQNVTFRCDPISEHNRLYWYRQTLGQGPEFLTYFQNEAQLEKSRLLSDRFSAERPKGSFSTLEIQRTEQGDSAMYLCASSFQQGAYEQYFGPGTRLTVT.

The chain's CDR3 is CSAREDRGNYGYTF. In DNA, the CDR3 is TGCAGTGCTAGAGAGGACAGGGGCAACTATGGCTACACCTTC. This sequence joins TRBV20-1 and TRBJ1-2, with TRBD1 matching over 9 bases. From germline, CDR1 is DFQATT and CDR2 SNEGSKA (reference sequence). There are 14 residues in the CDR3. The V and J ends lost 0 bases and 2 bases, in that order; junction bases with no gene match: 1.

Points on this clonotype: The junction and the germline gene differ at one end; a read error may be behind it. This chain uses TRBV20-1 with TRBJ1-6, with 7 bases identical to TRBD1. The germline V gene has CDR1 DFQATT and CDR2 SNEGSKA (reference sequence). This CDR3 contains 15 residues. Here the CDR3 DNA reads TGCAGTGTTAGAGCTGTGACAGGGAATAATTCACCCCTCCACTTT. Translation gives CSVRAVTGNNSPLHF.

The chain combines TRBV4-1 with TRBJ1-6, with no clear D. The CDR3 is 14 amino acids. The germline CDR1 and CDR2 sequences are MGHRA and YSYEKL. V was clipped by 6 bases and J by 6 bases, with 12 bases between them. The CDR3 reads CASRASTVNSPLHF. The CDR3, as DNA: TGCGCCAGCAGGGCTTCGACGGTTAATTCACCCCTCCACTTT.

The chain uses TRBV5-1 and TRBJ2-5, with unresolved D. This CDR3 region has 13 residues. Deletions cut 4 bases from V and 5 bases from J, with 12 bases between. Germline V CDR1 and CDR2: SGHRS, YFSETQ. The CDR3 DNA follows: TGCGCCAGCAGCGGAGACCGGTGGGAGACCCAGTACTTC. Amino acids: CASSGDRWETQYF. Variable domain in full (rest from reference TRBV5-1 and TRBJ2-5): KAGVTQTPRYLIKTRGQQVTLSCSPISGHRSVSWYQQTPGQGLQFLFEYFSETQRNKGNFPGRFSGRQFSNSRSEMNVSTLELGDSALYLCASSGDRWETQYFGPGTRLLVL.

This clonotype was recorded once. This chain connects TRBV23-1 to TRBJ1-5, with D possibly being TRBD1 (6 bases). TRBV23-1 falls under the ORF class, with uncertain function. V was trimmed by 0 bases and J by 5 bases, leaving 8 bases between them. CDR3 length equals 14 residues. The CDR3 protein is CASSQSKGDQPQHF. The CDR3 DNA is TGCGCCAGCAGTCAATCGAAGGGGGATCAGCCCCAGCATTTT.

The gene calls are TRBV20-1 and TRBJ2-5; D is perhaps TRBD1 or TRBD2 (5 bases each). Deletions cut 4 bases from V and 5 bases from J, with 20 bases between. This CDR3 region has 15 residues. CDR1 is DFQATT, CDR2 SNEGSKA, per germline (reference sequence). CDR3 in amino acids: CSATKGERGRETQYF. The CDR3 DNA is TGCAGTGCTACCAAAGGGGAGAGGGGAAGGGAGACCCAGTACTTC.

This clonotype has just a few counts. J is TRBJ1-4 and V is TRBV20-1, with D maybe TRBD1 (6 bases). CDR3 length: 11 residues. The ends were cut back, 5 bases at V and 6 bases at J, with 7 bases in the middle. Looked up from germline, CDR1 is DFQATT and CDR2 is SNEGSKA (reference sequence). CDR3 in amino acids: CSAYRDEKLFF. The CDR3 bases are TGCAGTGCTTACAGGGATGAAAAACTGTTTTTT.

This clonotype was detected many times. The CDR3 protein is CASSLPGNTGELFF. The CDR3 region has the DNA TGTGCCAGCAGCTTACCCGGAAACACCGGGGAGCTGTTTTTT. The chain couples TRBV7-3 to TRBJ2-2; D is unclear. Germline assignment: CDR1 SGHTA and CDR2 FQGTGA. The CDR3 has 14 residues. Trimming removed 2 bases from V and 2 bases from J, with 6 bases in between.

This clonotype was picked up a small number of times. CDR3 protein: CSGGTSASNTQYF. In DNA form, the CDR3 reads TGCAGTGGGGGGACTAGCGCCTCCAATACGCAGTATTTT. This chain connects TRBV20-1 to TRBJ2-3, with 10 bases identical to TRBD2. There are 13 residues in the CDR3. The V gene end was trimmed by 7 bases and the J gene end by 7 bases; junction bases not matched to a gene: 8. From germline, CDR1 is DFQATT and CDR2 SNEGSKA (reference sequence).

This chain uses TRBV11-2 with TRBJ2-7; maybe TRBD1 (5 bases). The germline V gene encodes CDR1 SGHAT and CDR2 FQNNGV. V was trimmed by 4 bases and J by 0 bases, leaving 13 bases between them. The CDR3 consists of 15 residues. CDR3 nucleotides: TGTGCCAGCAGCTCTTACAGGCAAAGCTCCTACGAGCAGTACTTC. It specifies CASSSYRQSSYEQYF.

The V and J genes are TRBV7-2 and TRBJ2-1; TRBD2 is a possible D gene (6 bases). The V end was cut by 5 bases, the J end by 0 bases, with 17 bases between. The CDR3 covers 17 residues. Germline V gives CDR1 SGHTA, CDR2 FQGNSA. CDR3: CASSPSLAGSSYNEQFF. The CDR3 DNA reads TGTGCCAGCAGCCCTTCTCTGGCGGGAAGCTCCTACAATGAGCAGTTCTTC.

This clonotype showed up just a few times. The chain combines TRBV5-1 with TRBJ2-7, with TRBD2 as a possible D gene (5 bases). The CDR3 has 12 residues. Germline CDR1 and CDR2: SGHRS and YFSETQ. The ends were cut back, 2 bases at V and 5 bases at J, with 8 bases in the middle. The DNA of the CDR3 is TGCGCCAGCAGCTTAACTAGTGACGAGCAGTACTTC. The encoded protein is CASSLTSDEQYF. Filled out from reference TRBV5-1 and TRBJ2-7, the complete variable domain reads KAGVTQTPRYLIKTRGQQVTLSCSPISGHRSVSWYQQTPGQGLQFLFEYFSETQRNKGNFPGRFSGRQFSNSRSEMNVSTLELGDSALYLCASSLTSDEQYFGPGTRLTVT.

The chain is built from TRBV29-1 and TRBJ2-1; D uncertain. V was clipped by 4 bases and J by 2 bases, with 9 bases between them. The CDR3 has 13 amino acids. Per germline, CDR1 SQVTM and CDR2 ANQGSEA. This chain's CDR3 is CSVVAETYNEQFF. The CDR3 DNA sequence: TGCAGCGTTGTGGCAGAGACCTACAATGAGCAGTTCTTC.

There are many counts of this clonotype. CDR3 nucleotides: TGTGCCAGCAGTAACAGCATTTCGGGCTACACCTTC. Protein sequence: CASSNSISGYTF. The V call is TRBV12-3 or TRBV12-4, the J call TRBJ1-2; no clear D gene. V gave up 5 bases and J gave up 8 bases, with 12 bases separating them. The CDR3 spans 12 residues.

V and J are TRBV29-1 and TRBJ2-3, with D tentatively TRBD2 (6 bases). The V and J ends lost 7 bases and 6 bases respectively, with 20 bases between them. CDR3 length: 14 residues. Germline CDR1 and CDR2: SQVTM and ANQGSEA. CDR3 residues: CSAGGGVEFDTQYF. DNA of the CDR3: TGCAGCGCCGGAGGCGGGGTGGAATTTGATACGCAGTATTTT.

This clonotype came up a few times. J is TRBJ1-3 and V is TRBV4-1; tentative D call: TRBD1 (5 bases). CDR1 MGHRA and CDR2 YSYEKL come from the germline V gene. The ends were cut back, 4 bases at V and 2 bases at J, with 15 bases in the middle. The CDR3 loop spans 16 amino acids. As DNA, the CDR3 is TGCGCCAGCAGCCGCCAATCGGGACGAGCTGGAAACACCATATATTTT. As protein: CASSRQSGRAGNTIYF.

This clonotype came up a few times. This chain connects TRBV29-1 to TRBJ2-7, with D possibly matching TRBD2 (6 bases). The CDR3 covers 12 residues. Germline V gene sequence: CDR1 SQVTM, CDR2 ANQGSEA. V was cut by 4 bases and J by 6 bases, with 13 bases left in between. As DNA, the CDR3 is TGCAGCGTTGGGCGGGGAGGAGGCGAGCAGTACTTC. Its translation is CSVGRGGGEQYF.

The chain uses TRBV11-2 and TRBJ2-2, with 9 bases lining up with TRBD1. This CDR3 region has 17 residues. Germline V gene sequence: CDR1 SGHAT, CDR2 FQNNGV. J lost 0 bases, V lost 5 bases, and 7 bases had no gene match. CDR3 sequence: CASSARTGGANTGELFF. The CDR3, as DNA: TGTGCCAGCAGCGCTAGAACAGGGGGCGCGAACACCGGGGAGCTGTTTTTT.

This clonotype was seen only a few times. V is TRBV6-1 and J is TRBJ1-1; no reliable D call. The germline gives CDR1 MNHNS, CDR2 SASEGT. The CDR3 has 14 amino acids. V shed 4 bases and J shed 1 base, with 10 bases lying between them. The CDR3, as DNA: TGTGCCAGCAGTGTAGGTCAGCAGAACACTGAAGCTTTCTTT. The encoded protein is CASSVGQQNTEAFF.

This clonotype occurred a few times. This sequence joins TRBV3-1 and TRBJ1-1; D gene unclear. Germline CDR1 and CDR2: LGHDT and YNNKEL (reference sequence). V lost 3 bases to trimming and J lost 1 base, with 12 bases between them. This CDR3 is built from 15 residues. This CDR3 reads CASSQAGMSNTEAFF. For the CDR3, the DNA is TGTGCCAGCAGCCAGGCGGGAATGTCGAACACTGAAGCTTTCTTT.

This clonotype was recorded at least ten times. This chain links TRBV7-2 with TRBJ2-2, with D uncertain. V was clipped by 7 bases and J by 4 bases, with 10 bases between them. Germline V gives CDR1 SGHTA, CDR2 FQGNSA. The CDR3 loop spans 13 amino acids. The CDR3 bases are TGTGCCAGCAACGAACAAGTCACCGGGGAGCTGTTTTTT. This codes for CASNEQVTGELFF.